This is a list of T cell receptor beta chains from one sample in a study of control samples from healthy donors and cancer patients. The method was immunoSEQ multiplex PCR; TCRdb's version includes in-frame clones alone and lacks a portion of them. There are some 200,000 clones in the sample; over 80% occur only once, and about 1.5% lies in the top ten. Sequenced: blood. The source is a man aged 18 to 29 in good health. Each CDR3 is given with its conserved first and last residue. D genes are given only for firm matches. A row's size may be missing; if present it is once, few, many or a size class.

d_call: TRBD1; clone_size: -; j_call: TRBJ1-2; v_call: TRBV2; cdr3_aa: CASSDGAGGTYGYTF; cdr3_nt: TGTGCCAGCAGTGACGGGGCAGGGGGTACCTATGGCTACACCTTC
d_call: -; clone_size: -; j_call: TRBJ2-3; v_call: TRBV6-5; cdr3_aa: CASRRTATGDTQYF; cdr3_nt: TGTGCCAGCAGGCGGACGGCGACGGGAGATACGCAGTATTTT
d_call: TRBD1; clone_size: -; j_call: TRBJ2-5; v_call: TRBV19; cdr3_aa: CASSLHSGTGEETQYF; cdr3_nt: TGTGCCAGTAGTCTCCACTCCGGGACAGGGGAAGAGACCCAGTACTTC
d_call: TRBD1; clone_size: -; j_call: TRBJ2-2; v_call: TRBV30; cdr3_aa: CASRRGQNGELFF; cdr3_nt: TGTGCCAGCCGCAGGGGGCAGAACGGGGAGCTGTTTTTT
d_call: -; clone_size: -; j_call: TRBJ2-5; v_call: TRBV9; cdr3_aa: CASSTLTGEGETQYF; cdr3_nt: TGTGCCAGCAGCACCCTGACAGGGGAGGGAGAGACCCAGTACTTC
d_call: -; clone_size: -; j_call: TRBJ1-2; v_call: TRBV19; cdr3_aa: CASSIGQYYGYTF; cdr3_nt: TGTGCCAGTAGTATAGGACAGTACTATGGCTACACCTTC
d_call: -; clone_size: -; j_call: TRBJ2-5; v_call: TRBV5-5; cdr3_aa: CASSYPAVQTQYF; cdr3_nt: TGTGCCAGCAGCTACCCAGCCGTGCAGACCCAGTACTTC
d_call: TRBD1; clone_size: -; j_call: TRBJ2-6; v_call: TRBV27; cdr3_aa: CASSDGTGPSGANVLTF; cdr3_nt: TGTGCCAGCAGTGACGGGACAGGGCCATCTGGGGCCAACGTCCTGACTTTC
d_call: -; clone_size: -; j_call: TRBJ2-7; v_call: TRBV28; cdr3_aa: CASSHPTSYEQYF; cdr3_nt: TGTGCCAGCAGTCACCCTACTTCCTACGAGCAGTACTTC
d_call: TRBD1; clone_size: -; j_call: TRBJ2-7; v_call: TRBV11-2; cdr3_aa: CASSFGTGSYEQYF; cdr3_nt: TGTGCCAGCAGCTTTGGGACAGGTTCCTACGAGCAGTACTTC
d_call: -; clone_size: -; j_call: TRBJ2-7; v_call: TRBV6-5; cdr3_aa: CASRLVGEQYF; cdr3_nt: TGTGCCAGCAGATTAGTTGGCGAGCAGTACTTC
d_call: -; clone_size: -; j_call: TRBJ2-7; v_call: TRBV7-3; cdr3_aa: CASSLNGPREQYF; cdr3_nt: TGTGCCAGCAGCTTAAACGGGCCCCGCGAGCAGTACTTC
d_call: TRBD2; clone_size: -; j_call: TRBJ2-7; v_call: TRBV27; cdr3_aa: CASSLITSGGPGEQYF; cdr3_nt: TGTGCCAGCAGTTTAATAACTAGCGGGGGGCCGGGCGAGCAGTACTTC
d_call: -; clone_size: -; j_call: TRBJ2-7; v_call: TRBV19; cdr3_aa: CASSTTIQGYEQYF; cdr3_nt: TGTGCCAGTAGTACTACGATACAGGGCTACGAGCAGTACTTC
d_call: -; clone_size: -; j_call: TRBJ2-2; v_call: TRBV2; cdr3_aa: CASRWTENTGELFF; cdr3_nt: TGTGCCAGCAGATGGACTGAGAACACCGGGGAGCTGTTTTTT
d_call: -; clone_size: once; j_call: TRBJ1-4; v_call: TRBV2; cdr3_aa: CASSEANRGVVF; cdr3_nt: TGTGCCAGCAGTGAAGCGAATAGGGGAGTTGTTTTT
d_call: TRBD1; clone_size: -; j_call: TRBJ2-7; v_call: TRBV15; cdr3_aa: CATSRTAGQGNYEQYF; cdr3_nt: TGTGCCACCAGCAGAACCGCGGGACAGGGAAACTACGAGCAGTACTTC
d_call: TRBD1; clone_size: -; j_call: TRBJ1-2; v_call: TRBV19; cdr3_aa: CASILRQGSNYGYTF; cdr3_nt: TGTGCCAGTATCCTACGACAGGGTTCTAACTATGGCTACACCTTC
d_call: -; clone_size: -; j_call: TRBJ1-1; v_call: TRBV10-2; cdr3_aa: CASSGREGAFF; cdr3_nt: TGCGCCAGCAGTGGCCGGGAGGGAGCTTTCTTT
d_call: TRBD1; clone_size: -; j_call: TRBJ1-2; v_call: TRBV12-5; cdr3_aa: CASGSLDRVYGYTF; cdr3_nt: TGTGCTAGTGGTTCGCTAGACAGGGTCTATGGCTACACCTTC
d_call: -; clone_size: -; j_call: TRBJ1-1; v_call: TRBV9; cdr3_aa: CASSVVPGNTEAFF; cdr3_nt: TGTGCCAGCAGCGTAGTCCCAGGGAACACTGAAGCTTTCTTT
d_call: -; clone_size: -; j_call: TRBJ2-5; v_call: TRBV5-1; cdr3_aa: CASSLGSSAMQETQYF; cdr3_nt: TGCGCCAGCAGCTTAGGGTCCAGCGCCATGCAAGAGACCCAGTACTTC
d_call: TRBD2; clone_size: -; j_call: TRBJ2-5; v_call: TRBV19; cdr3_aa: CASSMSRAGEHQETQYF; cdr3_nt: TGTGCCAGTAGTATGTCAAGAGCGGGGGAGCACCAAGAGACCCAGTACTTC
d_call: TRBD1; clone_size: -; j_call: TRBJ1-5; v_call: TRBV30; cdr3_aa: CAWSTGQGTSNQPQHF; cdr3_nt: TGTGCCTGGAGTACGGGACAGGGAACGTCAAATCAGCCCCAGCATTTT
d_call: TRBD1; clone_size: -; j_call: TRBJ2-2; v_call: TRBV18; cdr3_aa: CASSPNRGNTGELFF; cdr3_nt: TGTGCCAGCTCACCGAACAGGGGAAACACCGGGGAGCTGTTTTTT
d_call: TRBD2; clone_size: -; j_call: TRBJ2-5; v_call: TRBV19; cdr3_aa: CASSAMRGAGETQYF; cdr3_nt: TGTGCCAGTAGCGCGATGCGGGGGGCAGGAGAGACCCAGTACTTC
d_call: -; clone_size: -; j_call: TRBJ2-7; v_call: TRBV5-6; cdr3_aa: CASSLDRGSYEQYF; cdr3_nt: TGTGCCAGCAGCTTGGACCGGGGGTCCTACGAGCAGTACTTC
d_call: -; clone_size: -; j_call: TRBJ1-1; v_call: TRBV30; cdr3_aa: CAWSDTGLNTEAFF; cdr3_nt: TGTGCCTGGAGTGATACAGGGTTGAACACTGAAGCTTTCTTT
d_call: -; clone_size: -; j_call: TRBJ1-4; v_call: TRBV6-5; cdr3_aa: CASSYSRLREKLFF; cdr3_nt: TGTGCCAGCAGTTACTCAAGGCTGCGTGAAAAACTGTTTTTT
d_call: -; clone_size: -; j_call: TRBJ1-1; v_call: TRBV5-1; cdr3_aa: CASSLAGRGMNTEAFF; cdr3_nt: TGCGCCAGCAGCTTGGCCGGGAGGGGAATGAACACTGAAGCTTTCTTT
d_call: -; clone_size: -; j_call: TRBJ2-3; v_call: TRBV3-1/TRBV3-2; cdr3_aa: CASSSGGTDTQYF; cdr3_nt: TGTGCCAGCAGTTCGGGGGGCACAGATACGCAGTATTTT